A selection of T cell receptor beta chains follows, all from one sample in a study of cytomegalovirus exposure and HLA in healthy donors. The repertoire was sequenced with immunoSEQ multiplex PCR; TCRdb's copy has only in-frame clones and lacks some. Among some 90,000 clones, about two thirds were seen once, and the ten largest hold 5.5% to 6%. Input material: PBMCs. The receptors stem from a boy younger than 18 in good health and CMV-seropositive. Each CDR3 is given with its conserved first and last residue.

TRBV27,TRBJ2-2,CASTQLGGELFF
TRBV25-1,TRBJ2-2,CASSVDRGQLFF
TRBV25-1,TRBJ2-7,CASRPGTSYEQYF
TRBV9,TRBJ1-6,CASSVGQGRSYNSPLHF
TRBV7-9,TRBJ2-7,CASSPRGARQYYEQYF
TRBV2,TRBJ1-5,CASSGAVRVLHF
TRBV5-8,TRBJ2-1,CASSLKRGGWGGNEQFF
TRBV5-1,TRBJ1-5,CASSEGQGFDQPQHF
TRBV2,TRBJ1-5,CASRTTGNNQPQHF
TRBV9,TRBJ2-1,CASSVASSGNSYNEQFF
TRBV11-2,TRBJ1-1,CASSPIQGIGTEAFF
TRBV19,TRBJ1-2,CASGTGLEYGYTF
TRBV10-1,TRBJ2-3,CASSDGGGADTQYF
TRBV4-3,TRBJ2-1,CASTAPRNEQFF
TRBV5-1,TRBJ1-4,CASSPWTGGEEKLFF
TRBV5-4,TRBJ1-2,CASSQGQGNYGYTF
TRBV7-2,TRBJ2-2,CASSLSGTNTGELFF
TRBV30,TRBJ1-4,CAWSVAGGGTNEKLFF
TRBV5-1,TRBJ2-7,CASSDEMRGTSYEQYF
TRBV5-1,TRBJ2-2,CASSIQGQGATGELFF
TRBV10-3,TRBJ2-7,CAILGTSGGDYEQYF
TRBV15,TRBJ1-4,CATSREAGQRASTNEKLFF
TRBV13,TRBJ2-2,CASSFKQGGRTGELFF
TRBV6-6,TRBJ2-7,CASSYSPGQVYEQYF
TRBV5-4,TRBJ1-1,CASSPSGTGNTEAFF
TRBV15,TRBJ2-7,CATSRSYLDEQYF
TRBV29-1,TRBJ1-1,CSVITGGLGVNTEAFF
TRBV4-2,TRBJ2-2,CASSPTRGPSGTAGELFF
TRBV11-2,TRBJ1-3,CASSPDGLSGNTIYF
TRBV19,TRBJ2-1,CASSIVLASGSYNEQFF
TRBV7-9,TRBJ1-5,CASSLIDQPQHF
TRBV5-6,TRBJ1-1,CASSLGRGFAFF
TRBV27,TRBJ2-5,CASSLQGVKTQYF
TRBV19,TRBJ2-1,CASRPRDRSYNEQFF
TRBV5-1,TRBJ2-1,CASTLFDRANEQFF
TRBV2,TRBJ2-2,CASKAGWNTGELFF
TRBV6-1,TRBJ1-1,CASSEYGGINTEAFF
TRBV7-8,TRBJ1-1,CASGLYTNTEAFF
TRBV6-6,TRBJ1-2,CASSRQGAYGYTF
TRBV2,TRBJ2-7,CASIWTDSYEQYF
TRBV19,TRBJ2-2,CASSTRTGGMNTGELFF
TRBV29-1,TRBJ1-2,CSVELSTYGYTF
TRBV7-2,TRBJ1-5,CASSLSLAGQPQNF
TRBV27,-,CASKGGARSYEQYF
TRBV6-6,TRBJ2-2,CASRAGNTGELFF
TRBV6-1,TRBJ1-4,CASLAEKLFF
TRBV7-7,TRBJ1-6,CASSSPPRECSPLNF
TRBV5-6,TRBJ2-7,CASSYTGTSEQYF
TRBV6-1,TRBJ1-2,CASSAPGQNYGYTF
TRBV6-6,TRBJ1-1,CASSYKGMNTEAFF
TRBV19,TRBJ1-4,CASGQGARGKLFF
TRBV5-1,TRBJ1-1,CASSFRGPVETEAFF
TRBV5-1,TRBJ2-1,CASSLDRAGGYNEQFF